These 25 T cell receptor beta chains came from one sample sequenced in a study of blood T cell repertoires in COVID-19. Sequencing was performed with immunoSEQ multiplex PCR; in TCRdb, only in-frame clones are kept and a portion is missing. The sample carries hundreds of thousands of clones, 90% to 95% recorded once. Sequences were obtained from peripheral blood. All receptors derive from a woman aged 18-29 years who had recovered from COVID-19.

This clone was observed a single time. The rearrangement uses TRBV27 and TRBJ1-2; the match to TRBD1 covers 7 bases. The germline gives CDR1 MNHEY, CDR2 SMNVEV (reference sequence). V shed 3 bases, J shed 5 bases, and the junction held 3 bases outside the gene matches. The CDR3 loop spans 13 amino acids. This CDR3 reads CASSLQGEYGYTF. CDR3 nucleotides: TGTGCCAGCAGTTTGCAGGGGGAATATGGCTACACCTTC.

V usage is TRBV7-8 and J usage is TRBJ1-5, with TRBD1 matching 7 bases. The CDR3 spans 19 residues. Trimming at V came to 3 bases and at J to 2 bases, leaving 16 bases not matched to a gene. In germline, CDR1 is SGHVS, CDR2 FQNEAQ. The chain's CDR3 is CASSFLIGTAREGNQPQHF. The CDR3 DNA sequence: TGTGCCAGCAGCTTTTTAATTGGGACAGCCCGCGAGGGCAATCAGCCCCAGCATTTT.

This chain joins TRBV19 and TRBJ2-2; 10 bases line up with TRBD1. CDR1 is LNHDA and CDR2 is SQIVND in the germline V gene (reference sequence). V lost 10 bases, J lost 1 base, and 3 bases stayed unmatched. This CDR3 is built from 14 residues. CDR3 bases: TGTGCCACCCGGGACAGGGGGAACACCGGGGAGCTGTTTTTT. It codes for CATRDRGNTGELFF.

CDR3 amino acids: CASSFLGQGGTEAFF. The CDR3 DNA sequence: TGTGCCAGCAGCTTCCTCGGACAGGGCGGGACTGAAGCTTTCTTT. V is TRBV5-4 and J is TRBJ1-1, with 8 bases matching TRBD1. Losses at the gene ends were 2 bases for V and 5 bases for J; bases not matched to a gene: 8. Germline-derived CDR1 and CDR2 are SGHNT and YYREEE (reference sequence). CDR3 length equals 15 residues.

As DNA, the CDR3 is TGTGCCAGTTCAGGCCGGGAGGACTCTTACGAGCAGTACGTC. It codes for CASSGREDSYEQYV. The J gene is TRBJ2-7, the V gene TRBV2; 7 positions match TRBD2. This CDR3 contains 14 residues. Germline V gene sequence: CDR1 SNHLY, CDR2 FYNNEI. Unmatched junction bases numbered 12, after V lost 9 bases and J lost 4 bases.

The rearrangement joins TRBV2 to TRBJ1-2; TRBD1 agrees at 8 bases. The CDR3 has 13 residues. J lost 8 bases, V lost 8 bases, and 10 bases had no gene match. The V gene's germline CDR1 is SNHLY and CDR2 FYNNEI. The CDR3 DNA reads TGTGCCAGCCGATCGGACAGGGTGGTCGGCTACACCTTC. Translation gives CASRSDRVVGYTF.

The chain joins TRBV11-2 to TRBJ1-2; 8 bases agree with TRBD1. This CDR3 comprises 14 residues. Trimming cost V 5 bases and J 5 bases; bases outside gene matches: 7. Germline assignment: CDR1 SGHAT and CDR2 FQNNGV. CDR3: CASSPTTGGYGYTF. CDR3 coding DNA: TGTGCCAGCAGCCCTACCACAGGGGGGTATGGCTACACCTTC.

The chain carries TRBV6-5 and TRBJ1-3; D gene ambiguous. The germline V and J ends were trimmed by 2 bases and 4 bases, with 12 bases remaining between them. CDR3 size: 15 residues. Germline-derived CDR1 and CDR2 are MNHEY and SVGAGI. CDR3 nucleotides: TGTGCCAGCAGTTACAGCGGGGTGTCAGGAAACACCATATATTTT. Protein product: CASSYSGVSGNTIYF.

The chain uses TRBV11-2 and TRBJ2-1; the match to TRBD2 covers 12 bases. Unmatched junction bases numbered 7, after V lost 7 bases and J lost 6 bases. Germline CDR1 and CDR2: SGHAT and FQNNGV. The CDR3 is 15 residues long. The CDR3 region is CASNLAGGRGNEQFF. The DNA for the CDR3 is TGTGCCAGCAACCTAGCGGGAGGGAGGGGCAATGAGCAGTTCTTC.

This chain links TRBV9 with TRBJ2-5, with 7 bases lining up with TRBD2. This CDR3 is 16 amino acids long. The V segment lost 3 bases and the J segment 4 bases; nucleotides outside the gene matches: 12. Germline loops: CDR1 SGDLS, CDR2 YYNGEE. CDR3 residues: CASSATTSPLGETQYF. The CDR3, as DNA: TGTGCCAGCAGCGCTACGACTAGCCCTCTCGGAGAGACCCAGTACTTC.

This clone was found once. This rearrangement joins TRBV27 to TRBJ1-6; 7 bases are a match to TRBD1. The CDR3 consists of 15 residues. Unmatched junction bases numbered 13, after V lost 6 bases and J lost 11 bases. Looked up from germline, CDR1 is MNHEY and CDR2 is SMNVEV (reference sequence). CDR3 in amino acids: CASSLTGIDRAPLHF. The CDR3, as DNA: TGTGCCAGCAGCCTTACCGGCATCGACAGGGCACCCCTCCACTTT.

The genes are TRBV5-4 and TRBJ1-1, with 9 nucleotides matching TRBD1. The ends lost 4 bases at V and 5 bases at J; junction bases unmatched: 12. Germline V gene lookup returns CDR1 SGHNT and CDR2 YYREEE (reference sequence). This CDR3 contains 16 residues. CDR3 in amino acids: CASSGRRDRDPTEAFF. The CDR3 nucleotides are TGTGCCAGCAGCGGACGCCGGGACAGGGATCCGACTGAAGCTTTCTTT.

The J gene is TRBJ2-2, the V gene TRBV11-3, with 12 bases matching TRBD2. J lost 4 bases, V lost 5 bases, and 8 bases had no gene match. The CDR3 has 17 amino acids. The germline V gene has CDR1 SGHNT and CDR2 YENEEA. Written as DNA, the CDR3 is TGTGCCAGCAGCCCACGAGAGGGACTAGCGGGCACCGGGGAGCTGTTTTTT. Translating it yields CASSPREGLAGTGELFF.

The rearrangement uses TRBV9 and TRBJ2-1; 9 bases line up with TRBD2. The CDR3 spans 15 residues. J lost 5 bases, V lost 2 bases, and 5 bases had no gene match. Per germline, CDR1 SGDLS and CDR2 YYNGEE. CDR3 amino acids: CASSVSGSLNNEQFF. CDR3 DNA sequence: TGTGCCAGCAGCGTTAGCGGGAGCCTAAACAATGAGCAGTTCTTC.

The chain is built from TRBV7-2 and TRBJ2-1, with TRBD1 matching over 8 bases. V shed 7 bases, J shed 7 bases, and the junction held 12 bases outside the gene matches. Germline CDR1 and CDR2: SGHTA and FQGNSA. The CDR3 has 15 amino acids. The CDR3: CASTLMAGGTNEQFF. The CDR3 bases are TGTGCCAGCACCCTGATGGCAGGGGGCACGAATGAGCAGTTCTTC.

The chain recombines TRBV12-5 with TRBJ1-2; tentative D call: TRBD1 (6 bases). The CDR3 sequence is 14 residues long. Germline V gene sequence: CDR1 LGHNT, CDR2 FRNRAP. With 7 bases removed from V and 6 bases from J, the gap between germline ends came to 18 bases. The CDR3 loop reads CASASLQGYNGYTF. The CDR3 bases are TGTGCTAGTGCTTCCTTACAGGGTTATAATGGCTACACCTTC. The variable domain in full, completed from reference TRBV12-5 and TRBJ1-2, reads DARVTQTPRHKVTEMGQEVTMRCQPILGHNTVFWYRQTMMQGLELLAYFRNRAPLDDSGMPKDRFSAEMPDATLATLKIQPSEPRDSAVYFCASASLQGYNGYTFGSGTRLTVV.

The chain recombines TRBV4-1 with TRBJ1-3, with D possibly being TRBD1 (5 bases). Germline V gene data show CDR1 as MGHRA and CDR2 as YSYEKL. CDR3 length equals 16 residues. Trimming stripped 2 bases from V and 2 bases from J, with 13 bases between. The CDR3 DNA sequence: TGCGCCAGCAGCCAATTGGGCAGGGTGGCTGGAAACACCATATATTTT. Translated: CASSQLGRVAGNTIYF.

CDR3 in DNA: TGTGCCAGCAGCTTAGTGCCGGGAGTCGCTAGGGCCCAGTACTTC. This sequence encodes CASSLVPGVARAQYF. V and J are TRBV11-3 and TRBJ2-5, with a weak D call TRBD2 (6 bases). V dropped 1 base and J dropped 9 bases, with 18 bases sitting between them. The length of the CDR3 is 15 residues. Germline values: CDR1 SGHNT, CDR2 YENEEA. The full variable domain, rest sourced from reference TRBV11-3 and TRBJ2-5, is EAGVVQSPRYKIIEKKQPVAFWCNPISGHNTLYWYLQNLGQGPELLIRYENEEAVDDSQLPKDRFSAERLKGVDSTLKIQPAELGDSAVYLCASSLVPGVARAQYFGPGTRLLVL.

The J gene is TRBJ2-5, the V gene TRBV7-7; TRBD2 agrees at 9 bases. Germline lookup yields CDR1 SSHAT and CDR2 FNYEAQ (reference sequence). With V trimmed by 5 bases and J by 5 bases, 18 bases remained unmatched. The length of the CDR3 is 18 residues. The CDR3 sequence: CASSPRVGSGSRGETQYF. CDR3 in DNA: TGTGCCAGCAGCCCCAGAGTGGGTAGCGGGAGTCGTGGTGAGACCCAGTACTTC.

The chain links TRBV12-3 or TRBV12-4 to TRBJ2-3; D is undetermined. The CDR3 contains 12 residues. V lost 5 bases, J lost 10 bases, and 13 bases lay in between. CDR3 nucleotide sequence: TGTGCCAGCAGTCCCGCCAGGATCGCGCAGTATTTT. This sequence encodes CASSPARIAQYF.

This clone was counted once. CDR3 in DNA: TGTGCCATTAACGGGACTAGCGGGAGCTATGAGCAGTTCTTC. Its translation: CAINGTSGSYEQFF. V gene TRBV13 combines with J gene TRBJ2-1; the match to TRBD2 covers 14 bases. The ends lost 10 bases at V and 8 bases at J; junction bases unmatched: 7. Germline V lookup: CDR1 PRHDT, CDR2 FYEKMQ (reference sequence). The CDR3 extends over 14 amino acids.

The V and J genes are TRBV18 and TRBJ2-7; 8 bases fit TRBD1. J gave up 7 bases and V 5 bases, and 7 bases lay outside the gene matches. Germline V lookup: CDR1 KGHSH, CDR2 LQKENI. This CDR3 is 13 amino acids long. The CDR3 protein is CASSLETGVEQYV. In DNA form, the CDR3 reads TGTGCCAGCTCATTGGAGACAGGGGTTGAGCAGTACGTC.

The CDR3 DNA reads TGCGCCAGCAGTGAGCCAGGGACAGGGTACGAGCAGTACGTC. Its protein is CASSEPGTGYEQYV. This rearrangement joins TRBV10-2 to TRBJ2-7; TRBD1 aligns across 9 bases. The CDR3 runs to 14 residues. In germline, CDR1 is WSHSY, CDR2 SAAADI. V lost 2 bases to trimming and J lost 4 bases; unmatched junction nucleotides: 3.

A single count supports this clone. V usage is TRBV5-5 and J usage is TRBJ1-2; D gene unclear. The germline V gene has CDR1 SGHKS and CDR2 YYEKEE (reference sequence). The CDR3 is 14 residues long. V lost 2 bases and J lost 1, with 9 bases in between. The CDR3 DNA reads TGTGCCAGCAGCTTACAGTACAATAACTATGGCTACACCTTC. The encoded protein is CASSLQYNNYGYTF.

The CDR3 sequence is CASSYSGVQDTQYF. CDR3 coding DNA: TGTGCCAGCAGTTACTCGGGAGTTCAAGATACGCAGTATTTT. The V and J genes are TRBV6-6 and TRBJ2-3; the D gene is possibly TRBD2 (5 bases). The CDR3 is 14 amino acids. The V end lost 0 bases, the J end lost 5 bases, and 9 bases lay between the germline ends. Germline loops: CDR1 MNHNY, CDR2 SVGAGI (reference sequence).